Presented here are 27 T cell receptor beta chains from one specimen sequenced in a study of shared clonotypes between healthy human individuals. Repertoires were generated with immunoSEQ multiplex PCR, while TCRdb's copy carries only in-frame clones and drops some. This sample has roughly 2.4 million clones, with roughly 95% found just once. The sequencing sample was made of naive CD4+ T cells sorted from blood. This sample's subset: CD45RA+ positively selected. The receptors here all came from a man aged 18 to 30 in good health.

The rearrangement joins TRBV18 to TRBJ2-7; the match to TRBD1 covers 8 bases. V trimming: 2 bases; J trimming: 2 bases; junction bases outside the gene matches: 5. The CDR3 has 15 amino acids. Germline V gene sequence: CDR1 KGHSH, CDR2 LQKENI. The CDR3, as DNA: TGTGCCAGCTCACCAACGGGACAGGTGACCTACGAGCAGTACTTC. Its protein is CASSPTGQVTYEQYF.

This chain links TRBV15 with TRBJ1-1; unclear D gene. V lost 0 bases, J lost 0 bases, and 8 bases lay in between. The CDR3 spans 15 residues. The germline V gene encodes CDR1 LNHNV and CDR2 YYDKDF (reference sequence). The CDR3 loop reads CATSRDVNLNTEAFF. The CDR3 DNA sequence: TGTGCCACCAGCAGAGATGTGAACCTGAACACTGAAGCTTTCTTT. The whole variable domain, filled in from reference TRBV15 and TRBJ1-1, reads DAMVIQNPRYQVTQFGKPVTLSCSQTLNHNVMYWYQQKSSQAPKLLFHYYDKDFNNEADTPDNFQSRRPNTSFCFLDIRSPGLGDTAMYLCATSRDVNLNTEAFFGQGTRLTVV.

The chain combines TRBV7-8 with TRBJ2-3; D unresolved. The CDR3 has 12 amino acids. The V gene lost 5 bases and the J gene lost 6 bases, with 9 bases spanning the gap. Germline V lookup: CDR1 SGHVS, CDR2 FQNEAQ. DNA of the CDR3: TGTGCCAGCAGCCCGGGTGGCGATACGCAGTATTTT. Translation gives CASSPGGDTQYF.

The chain combines TRBV20-1 with TRBJ1-2; D gene uncertain. Trimming removed 6 bases from V and 6 bases from J, with 11 bases in between. Germline-derived CDR1 and CDR2 are DFQATT and SNEGSKA (reference sequence). The CDR3 has 11 amino acids. The CDR3 region has the DNA TGCAGTGCGCGTAACATGGATGGCTACACCTTC. It translates to CSARNMDGYTF.

V usage is TRBV28 and J usage is TRBJ1-4; no clear D gene. Germline V gene data show CDR1 as MDHEN and CDR2 as SYDVKM. V lost 7 bases to trimming and J lost 5 bases, with 8 bases between them. The CDR3 has 12 residues. CDR3 sequence: CASNTRNEKLFF. CDR3 coding DNA: TGTGCCAGCAACACAAGAAATGAAAAACTGTTTTTT.

The chain couples TRBV9 to TRBJ1-1, with D tentatively TRBD1 (6 bases). This CDR3 is 13 amino acids long. V lost 3 bases and J lost 3, with 9 bases in between. The germline V gene has CDR1 SGDLS and CDR2 YYNGEE. The CDR3 nucleotides read TGTGCCAGCAGCGCTAGGGGGGACACTGAAGCTTTCTTT. This translates into CASSARGDTEAFF.

The chain employs TRBV5-1 and TRBJ2-2; 7 nucleotides align to TRBD1. Trimming cost V 4 bases and J 0 bases; bases outside gene matches: 9. Germline V lookup: CDR1 SGHRS, CDR2 YFSETQ. This CDR3 is 17 amino acids long. CDR3: CASSLNSGTANTGELFF. DNA for the CDR3: TGCGCCAGCAGCCTTAATTCCGGGACAGCGAACACCGGGGAGCTGTTTTTT. Full variable domain (missing parts from reference TRBV5-1 and TRBJ2-2): KAGVTQTPRYLIKTRGQQVTLSCSPISGHRSVSWYQQTPGQGLQFLFEYFSETQRNKGNFPGRFSGRQFSNSRSEMNVSTLELGDSALYLCASSLNSGTANTGELFFGEGSRLTVL.

This clone was detected once. The rearrangement joins TRBV13 to TRBJ2-5; 7 bases are a match to TRBD2. CDR3 length: 14 residues. Per the germline V gene, CDR1 is PRHDT and CDR2 is FYEKMQ (reference sequence). V was clipped by 5 bases and J by 3 bases; unmatched bases: 6. The CDR3 DNA reads as TGTGCCAGCAGCCTCCGACTAGCTGAAGAGACCCAGTACTTC. As protein: CASSLRLAEETQYF.

J is TRBJ1-3 and V is TRBV27, with a tentative D call TRBD1 (6 bases). V was shortened by 3 bases and J by 2 bases, with 20 bases between the two germline ends. Germline-derived CDR1 and CDR2 are MNHEY and SMNVEV (reference sequence). The CDR3 is made up of 18 amino acids. The CDR3 loop is CASSLKVPPTGPGNTIYF. CDR3 nucleotide sequence: TGTGCCAGCAGTTTGAAAGTCCCCCCTACAGGGCCTGGAAACACCATATATTTT.

V is TRBV5-1 and J is TRBJ2-1; TRBD2 aligns across 8 bases. Germline CDR1 reads SGHRS; CDR2 reads YFSETQ. The CDR3 consists of 14 residues. V lost 6 bases, J lost 5 bases, and 7 bases stayed unmatched. CDR3 sequence: CASNPAGGHNEQFF. The CDR3 DNA reads as TGCGCCAGCAACCCGGCGGGAGGTCACAATGAGCAGTTCTTC.

This chain uses TRBV5-1 with TRBJ2-7; 12 nucleotides match TRBD1. There are 17 residues in the CDR3. Germline V lookup: CDR1 SGHRS, CDR2 YFSETQ. Trimming at V came to 0 bases and at J to 2 bases, leaving 6 bases not matched to a gene. This chain's CDR3 is CASSLGTGTGGTYEQYF. CDR3 nucleotides: TGCGCCAGCAGCTTGGGTACCGGGACAGGGGGCACCTACGAGCAGTACTTC.

The CDR3 DNA reads as TGTGCCAGCAGCCAGATCTACGAGCAGTACTTC. This gives the protein CASSQIYEQYF. The chain uses TRBV2 and TRBJ2-7; D ambiguous. Looked up from germline, CDR1 is SNHLY and CDR2 is FYNNEI. Trimming cost V 6 bases and J 3 bases, with 6 bases left between them. CDR3 size: 11 residues.

The CDR3 DNA sequence: TGTGCCAGTAGTACGGACAGCCCGTTTGGTGAAAAACTGTTTTTT. It translates to CASSTDSPFGEKLFF. The genes are TRBV19 and TRBJ1-4; D is perhaps TRBD1 (6 bases). Germline loops: CDR1 LNHDA, CDR2 SQIVND (reference sequence). Trimming took 4 bases from V and 7 from J, leaving 16 bases between them. CDR3 length: 15 amino acids.

The chain couples TRBV10-3 to TRBJ1-1; 8 nucleotides line up with TRBD1. The CDR3 sequence is 14 residues long. V lost 3 bases and J lost 4; bases outside the gene matches: 4. Germline values: CDR1 ENHRY, CDR2 SYGVKD. The CDR3 region is CAISDFTGGTEAFF. CDR3 coding DNA: TGTGCCATCAGTGATTTTACAGGGGGCACTGAAGCTTTCTTT.

This chain connects TRBV18 to TRBJ1-2; D is unclear. This CDR3 contains 13 residues. Germline-derived CDR1 and CDR2 are KGHSH and LQKENI. The germline V and J ends were trimmed by 3 bases and 8 bases, with 13 bases remaining between them. The CDR3, as DNA: TGTGCCAGCTCACCCGATGGATCGGGAGGCTACACCTTC. Protein: CASSPDGSGGYTF.

The chain carries TRBV5-4 and TRBJ1-2; possible D gene TRBD1, 6 bases. CDR1 is SGHNT, CDR2 YYREEE, per germline (reference sequence). The V end was cut by 5 bases, the J end by 5 bases, with 13 bases between. The CDR3 has 13 residues. CDR3 DNA sequence: TGTGCCAGCAGTCCCAGGGGAAAATATGGCTACACCTTC. It encodes CASSPRGKYGYTF. Together with reference TRBV5-4 and TRBJ1-2, the CDR3 gives the full variable domain: ETGVTQSPTHLIKTRGQQVTLRCSSQSGHNTVSWYQQALGQGPQFIFQYYREEENGRGNFPPRFSGLQFPNYSSELNVNALELDDSALYLCASSPRGKYGYTFGSGTRLTVV.

This chain connects TRBV6-5 to TRBJ1-5, with D perhaps TRBD1 (6 bases). The CDR3 sequence is 13 residues long. Per germline, CDR1 MNHEY and CDR2 SVGAGI. V lost 4 bases and J lost 3, with 7 bases in between. The CDR3 loop reads CASSWTVNQPQHF. The CDR3 DNA reads as TGTGCCAGCAGTTGGACAGTCAATCAGCCCCAGCATTTT.

This clone is a singleton in its sample. The chain couples TRBV9 to TRBJ2-2; 7 nucleotides agree with TRBD1. Germline V gene data show CDR1 as SGDLS and CDR2 as YYNGEE. The CDR3 has 17 residues. J was trimmed by 0 bases and V by 4 bases; bases with no gene match: 9. The CDR3 bases are TGTGCCAGCAGCAATAGACAGGGCTCCGCGAACACCGGGGAGCTGTTTTTT. Translated, it gives CASSNRQGSANTGELFF.

The rearrangement uses TRBV6-5 and TRBJ2-5; TRBD2 matches 7 bases. V dropped 8 bases and J dropped 2; count of bases not matched to a gene: 11. Germline V gene sequence: CDR1 MNHEY, CDR2 SVGAGI. CDR3 length: 15 residues. CDR3 in amino acids: CASSGAGFTQETQYF. The CDR3 coding sequence is TGTGCCAGCTCGGGAGCGGGGTTTACTCAAGAGACCCAGTACTTC.

The chain uses TRBV12-5 and TRBJ1-2; 9 nucleotides align to TRBD1. Trimming at V came to 0 bases and at J to 2 bases, leaving 10 bases not matched to a gene. Germline loops: CDR1 LGHNT, CDR2 FRNRAP. The CDR3 contains 18 residues. For the CDR3, the DNA is TGTGCTAGTGGTTTGGTACTAGGGACAGGGCCCTCAAACTATGGCTACACCTTC. This translates into CASGLVLGTGPSNYGYTF.

This chain connects TRBV30 to TRBJ2-3; 8 nucleotides line up with TRBD2. Germline CDR1 GTSNPN, CDR2 SVGIG (reference sequence). V lost 4 bases to trimming and J lost 5 bases; unmatched junction nucleotides: 14. This CDR3 has 16 residues. The CDR3 loop reads CAWKRLPRGVRDTQYF. Written as DNA, the CDR3 is TGTGCCTGGAAGAGGCTTCCGCGGGGGGTACGAGATACGCAGTATTTT.

As concerns this clone: Other DNA variants within this sample encode the same CDR3. The CDR3 is CASSLAGRSTDTQYF. The CDR3 DNA reads as TGCGCCAGCAGCTTGGCGGGACGTAGCACAGATACGCAGTATTTT. The chain has TRBV5-1 and TRBJ2-3, with D possibly being TRBD1 or TRBD2 (5 bases each). V gave up 0 bases and J gave up 0 bases, with 8 bases separating them. Germline-derived CDR1 and CDR2 are SGHRS and YFSETQ. CDR3 length: 15 residues.

This chain links TRBV5-1 with TRBJ1-1; 7 nucleotides agree with TRBD1. Germline V CDR1 and CDR2: SGHRS, YFSETQ. V lost 0 bases, J lost 1 base, and 6 bases stayed unmatched. CDR3 size: 16 residues. CDR3 sequence reads: CASSLAPTGKNTEAFF. CDR3 sequence (DNA): TGCGCCAGCAGCTTGGCCCCGACAGGGAAGAACACTGAAGCTTTCTTT.

The rearrangement uses TRBV7-6 and TRBJ1-1; TRBD1 might be the D (5 bases). The V end was cut by 6 bases, the J end by 8 bases, with 13 bases between. Looked up from germline, CDR1 is SGHVS and CDR2 is FNYEAQ. The CDR3 runs 12 residues. The CDR3 DNA follows: TGTGCCAGCAGTACCTCGGGGCGGGAAGCTTTCTTT. Translated, it gives CASSTSGREAFF.

The chain couples TRBV11-2 to TRBJ2-3; 7 bases fit TRBD2. The CDR3 is 18 residues long. Germline V gene sequence: CDR1 SGHAT, CDR2 FQNNGV. The V and J ends lost 3 bases and 1 base, in that order; junction bases with no gene match: 13. As DNA, the CDR3 is TGTGCCAGCAGCTTTCTAGCGGCCCACTGGGGGGGCACAGATACGCAGTATTTT. Protein: CASSFLAAHWGGTDTQYF. Combining the CDR3 with reference TRBV11-2 and TRBJ2-3 gives the whole variable domain EAGVAQSPRYKIIEKRQSVAFWCNPISGHATLYWYQQILGQGPKLLIQFQNNGVVDDSQLPKDRFSAERLKGVDSTLKIQPAKLEDSAVYLCASSFLAAHWGGTDTQYFGPGTRLTVL.

This clone was detected only once. V usage is TRBV19 and J usage is TRBJ2-1; TRBD2 matches at 13 bases. In germline, CDR1 is LNHDA, CDR2 SQIVND (reference sequence). The V gene end was trimmed by 4 bases and the J gene end by 10 bases; junction bases not matched to a gene: 4. The CDR3 has 14 amino acids. DNA of the CDR3: TGTGCCAGTAGTAGACTAGCGGGAGGTGGAGAGCAGTTCTTC. This translates into CASSRLAGGGEQFF.

On this clone itself: The same CDR3 can be traced to other DNA sequences in this sample. The V and J genes are TRBV28 and TRBJ2-7, with D perhaps matching TRBD2 (7 bases). The CDR3 is 15 amino acids. Trimming cost V 2 bases and J 4 bases, with 15 bases left between them. Germline V gene data show CDR1 as MDHEN and CDR2 as SYDVKM. CDR3 coding DNA: TGTGCCAGCAGTTTAACCACGGGGGGCAGATACGAGCAGTACTTC. Encoded protein: CASSLTTGGRYEQYF.